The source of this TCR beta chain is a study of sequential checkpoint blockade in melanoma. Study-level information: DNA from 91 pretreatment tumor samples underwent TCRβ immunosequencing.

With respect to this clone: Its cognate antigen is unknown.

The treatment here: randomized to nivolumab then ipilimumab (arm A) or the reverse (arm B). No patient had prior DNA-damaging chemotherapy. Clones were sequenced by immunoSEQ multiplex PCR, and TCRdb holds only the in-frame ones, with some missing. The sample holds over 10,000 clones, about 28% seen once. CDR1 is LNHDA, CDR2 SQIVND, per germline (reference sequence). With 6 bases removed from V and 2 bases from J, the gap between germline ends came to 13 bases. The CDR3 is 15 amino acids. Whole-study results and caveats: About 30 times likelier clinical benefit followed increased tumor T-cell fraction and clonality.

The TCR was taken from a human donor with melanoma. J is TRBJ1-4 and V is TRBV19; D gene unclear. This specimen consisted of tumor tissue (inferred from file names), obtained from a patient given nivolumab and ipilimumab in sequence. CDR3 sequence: CASSPSGGTNEKLFF. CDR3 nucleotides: TGTGCCAGTAGCCCCTCGGGCGGCACTAATGAAAAACTGTTTTTT.